This T cell receptor (beta chain) emerged from a study of T-cell memory formation after mild COVID-19. Findings and caveats of the study: Clones shrinking from day 15 to 85 showed even CD4/CD8 mixes; later expanders tilted CD4+.

The CDR3 consists of 16 residues. The trim removed 0 bases at V and 4 bases at J, leaving 7 bases unmatched. Germline loops: CDR1 SGHRS, CDR2 YFSETQ. One entry per CDR3 protein, called by TCRdb with MiXCR from the 5' RACE reads. The repertoire holds 300,000 to 400,000 distinct CDR3 sequences, with roughly 15% as singletons. This clonotype was counted between two and nine times. Its antigen is currently unknown. The TCR sequence derives from a man aged 18 to 29 who had mild COVID-19 (a few samples of this study predate the infection). Cell type and time point are not known. Sequencing used PBMCs or a T cell subset sorted from them (not recorded which). The chain recombines TRBV5-1 with TRBJ1-1; 9 positions match TRBD1. The CDR3 bases are TGCGCCAGCAGCTTGGGAGGACAGGGGCTACCCACTGAAGCTTTCTTT. Its translation: CASSLGGQGLPTEAFF.